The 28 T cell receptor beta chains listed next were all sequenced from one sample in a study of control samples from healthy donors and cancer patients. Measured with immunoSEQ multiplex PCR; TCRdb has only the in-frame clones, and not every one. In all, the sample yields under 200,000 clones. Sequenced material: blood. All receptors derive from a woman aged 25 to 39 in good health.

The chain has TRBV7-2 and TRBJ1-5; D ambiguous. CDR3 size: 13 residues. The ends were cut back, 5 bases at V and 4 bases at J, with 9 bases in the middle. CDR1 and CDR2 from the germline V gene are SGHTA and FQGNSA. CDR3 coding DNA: TGTGCCAGCAGCCCGATCCAGAATCAGCCCCAGCATTTT. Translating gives CASSPIQNQPQHF.

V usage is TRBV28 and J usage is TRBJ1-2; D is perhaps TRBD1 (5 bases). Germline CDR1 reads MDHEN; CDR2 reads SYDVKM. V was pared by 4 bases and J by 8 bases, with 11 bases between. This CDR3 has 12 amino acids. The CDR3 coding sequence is TGTGCCAGCAGTTCTCAGGGAAAGGGCTACACCTTC. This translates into CASSSQGKGYTF.

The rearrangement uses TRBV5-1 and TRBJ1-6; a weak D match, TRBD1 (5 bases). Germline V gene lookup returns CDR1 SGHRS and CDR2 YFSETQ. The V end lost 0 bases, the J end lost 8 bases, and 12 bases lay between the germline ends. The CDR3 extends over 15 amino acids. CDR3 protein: CASSLVLGGDSPLHF. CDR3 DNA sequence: TGCGCCAGCAGCTTGGTCCTCGGGGGGGATTCACCCCTCCACTTT.

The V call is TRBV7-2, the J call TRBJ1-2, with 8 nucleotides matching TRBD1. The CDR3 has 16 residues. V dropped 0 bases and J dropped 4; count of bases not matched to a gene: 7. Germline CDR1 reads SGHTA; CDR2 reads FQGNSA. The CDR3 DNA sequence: TGTGCCAGCAGCTTAGCGCGGCAGGGGGCCGGCTATGGCTACACCTTC. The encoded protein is CASSLARQGAGYGYTF.

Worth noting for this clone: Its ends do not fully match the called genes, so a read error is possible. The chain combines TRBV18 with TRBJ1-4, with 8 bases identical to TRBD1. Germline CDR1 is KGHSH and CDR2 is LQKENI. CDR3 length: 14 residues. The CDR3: CASSPQGEWEKLFF. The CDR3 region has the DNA TGTGCCAGCTCCCCACAGGGGGAGTGGGAAAAACTGTTTTTT. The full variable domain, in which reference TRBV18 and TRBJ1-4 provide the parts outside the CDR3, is NAGVMQNPRHLVRRRGQEARLRCSPMKGHSHVYWYRQLPEEGLKFMVYLQKENIIDESGMPKERFSAEFPKEGPSILRIQQVVRGDSAAYFCASSPQGEWEKLFFGSGTQLSVL.

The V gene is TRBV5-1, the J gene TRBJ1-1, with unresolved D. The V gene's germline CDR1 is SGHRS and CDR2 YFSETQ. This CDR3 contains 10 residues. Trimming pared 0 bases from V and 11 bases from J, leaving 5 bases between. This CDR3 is CASSLGGAFF. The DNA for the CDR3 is TGCGCCAGCAGCTTGGGTGGGGCTTTCTTT. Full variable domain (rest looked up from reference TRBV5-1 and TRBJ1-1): KAGVTQTPRYLIKTRGQQVTLSCSPISGHRSVSWYQQTPGQGLQFLFEYFSETQRNKGNFPGRFSGRQFSNSRSEMNVSTLELGDSALYLCASSLGGAFFGQGTRLTVV.

The CDR3: CASSYSLGYVYGYTF. DNA of the CDR3: TGTGCCAGCAGTTATAGCCTGGGATACGTCTATGGCTACACCTTC. The chain is built from TRBV6-5 and TRBJ1-2; no clear D. The germline gives CDR1 MNHEY, CDR2 SVGAGI. The CDR3 totals 15 residues. With 3 bases removed from V and 4 bases from J, the gap between germline ends came to 15 bases.

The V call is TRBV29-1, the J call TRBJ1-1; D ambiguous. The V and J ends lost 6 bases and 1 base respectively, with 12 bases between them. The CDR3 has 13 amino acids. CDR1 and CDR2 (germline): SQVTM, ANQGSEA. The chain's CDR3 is CSVAPFRNTEAFF. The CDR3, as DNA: TGCAGCGTAGCTCCGTTCAGGAACACTGAAGCTTTCTTT. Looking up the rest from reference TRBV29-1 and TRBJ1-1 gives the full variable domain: SAVISQKPSRDICQRGTSLTIQCQVDSQVTMMFWYRQQPGQSLTLIATANQGSEATYESGFVIDKFPISRPNLTFSTLTVSNMSPEDSSIYLCSVAPFRNTEAFFGQGTRLTVV.

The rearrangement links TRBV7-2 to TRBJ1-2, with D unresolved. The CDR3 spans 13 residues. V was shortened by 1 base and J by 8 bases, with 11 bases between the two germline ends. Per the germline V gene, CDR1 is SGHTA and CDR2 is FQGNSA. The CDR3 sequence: CASSLGQLGGYTF. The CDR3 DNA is TGTGCCAGCAGCTTAGGGCAGCTCGGCGGCTACACCTTC.

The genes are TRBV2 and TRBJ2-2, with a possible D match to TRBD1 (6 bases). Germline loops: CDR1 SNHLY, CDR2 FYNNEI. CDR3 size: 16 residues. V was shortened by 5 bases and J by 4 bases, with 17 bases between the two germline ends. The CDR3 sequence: CASSPLEGHRTGELFF. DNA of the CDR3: TGTGCCAGCAGTCCGCTAGAGGGACATCGCACCGGGGAGCTGTTTTTT.

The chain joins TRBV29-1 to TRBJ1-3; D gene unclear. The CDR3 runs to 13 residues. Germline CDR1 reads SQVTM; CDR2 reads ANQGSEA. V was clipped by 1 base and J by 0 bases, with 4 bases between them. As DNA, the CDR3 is TGCAGCGTTGAAGGGGGCTCTGGAAACACCATATATTTT. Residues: CSVEGGSGNTIYF.

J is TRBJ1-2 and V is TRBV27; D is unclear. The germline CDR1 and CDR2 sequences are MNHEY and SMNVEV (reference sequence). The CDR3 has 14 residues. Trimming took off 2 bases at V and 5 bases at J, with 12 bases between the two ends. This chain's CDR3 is CASSLQPVKYGYTF. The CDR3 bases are TGTGCCAGCAGTTTACAGCCAGTAAAATATGGCTACACCTTC.

The DNA of the CDR3 is TGTGCCTGGATTACGTGGGACAGGGATACTGAAGCTTTCTTT. Its translation: CAWITWDRDTEAFF. The chain couples TRBV30 to TRBJ1-1; TRBD1 matches 9 bases. Looked up from germline, CDR1 is GTSNPN and CDR2 is SVGIG (reference sequence). The V and J ends lost 4 bases and 5 bases, in that order; junction bases with no gene match: 8. The CDR3 has 14 amino acids.

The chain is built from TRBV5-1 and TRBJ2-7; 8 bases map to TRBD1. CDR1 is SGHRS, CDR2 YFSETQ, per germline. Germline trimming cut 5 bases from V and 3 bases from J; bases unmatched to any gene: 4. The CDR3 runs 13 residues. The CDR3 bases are TGCGCCAGCAGTCACGGACAGGGCTACGAGCAGTACTTC. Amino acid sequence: CASSHGQGYEQYF.

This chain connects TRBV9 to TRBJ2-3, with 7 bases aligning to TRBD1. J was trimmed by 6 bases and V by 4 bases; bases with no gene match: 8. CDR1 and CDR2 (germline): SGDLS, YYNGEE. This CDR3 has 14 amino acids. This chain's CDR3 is CASSTRDSRDTQYF. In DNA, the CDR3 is TGTGCCAGCAGCACCCGGGACAGCAGGGATACGCAGTATTTT.

Here the CDR3 DNA reads TGTGCCAGCAGTTTAGGGTCCTCCACTGAAGCTTTCTTT. This sequence encodes CASSLGSSTEAFF. The chain is built from TRBV12-3 or TRBV12-4 and TRBJ1-1; D not certain. Trimming removed 1 base at V and 4 bases at J, with 7 bases between. The length of the CDR3 is 13 residues.

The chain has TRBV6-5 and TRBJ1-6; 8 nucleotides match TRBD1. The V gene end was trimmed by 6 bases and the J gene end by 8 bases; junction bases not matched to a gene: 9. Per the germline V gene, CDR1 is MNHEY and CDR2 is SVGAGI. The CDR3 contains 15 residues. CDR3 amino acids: CASSIWETGDSPLHF. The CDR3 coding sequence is TGTGCCAGCAGCATCTGGGAGACAGGGGATTCACCCCTCCACTTT.

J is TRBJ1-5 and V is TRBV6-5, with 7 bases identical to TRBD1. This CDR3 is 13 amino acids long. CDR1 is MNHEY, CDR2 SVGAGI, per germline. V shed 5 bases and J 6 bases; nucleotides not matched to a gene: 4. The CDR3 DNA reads TGTGCCAGCAGTCGACAGGGTGGTCAGCCCCAGCATTTT. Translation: CASSRQGGQPQHF.

CDR3 protein: CASSINGPGNTQYF. CDR3 DNA sequence: TGTGCCAGTAGTATAAATGGCCCCGGGAACACCCAGTACTTC. The genes are TRBV19 and TRBJ2-5; D might be TRBD2 (5 bases). Deletions cut 2 bases from V and 8 bases from J, with 15 bases between. Per the germline V gene, CDR1 is LNHDA and CDR2 is SQIVND (reference sequence). The CDR3 runs 14 residues.

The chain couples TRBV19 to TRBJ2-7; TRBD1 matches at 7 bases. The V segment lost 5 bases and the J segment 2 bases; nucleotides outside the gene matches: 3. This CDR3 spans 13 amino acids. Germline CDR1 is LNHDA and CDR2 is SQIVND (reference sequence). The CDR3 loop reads CASSVQGAYEQYF. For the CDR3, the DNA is TGTGCCAGTAGTGTCCAGGGGGCCTACGAGCAGTACTTC.

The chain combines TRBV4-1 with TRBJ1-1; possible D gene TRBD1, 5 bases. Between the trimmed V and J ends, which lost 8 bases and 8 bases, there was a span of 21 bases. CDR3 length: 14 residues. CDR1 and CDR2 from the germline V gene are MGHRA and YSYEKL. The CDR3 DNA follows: TGCGCCAGCGCTTTAGGGCAGGGCAGAGGAGAAGCTTTCTTT. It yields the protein CASALGQGRGEAFF.

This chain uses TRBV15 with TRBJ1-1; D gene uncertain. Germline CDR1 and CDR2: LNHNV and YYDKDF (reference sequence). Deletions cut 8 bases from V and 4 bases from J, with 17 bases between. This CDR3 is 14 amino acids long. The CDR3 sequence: CATGPGVVGTEAFF. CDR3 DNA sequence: TGTGCCACCGGTCCCGGGGTGGTAGGCACTGAAGCTTTCTTT. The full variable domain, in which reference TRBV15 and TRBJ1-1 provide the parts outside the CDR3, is DAMVIQNPRYQVTQFGKPVTLSCSQTLNHNVMYWYQQKSSQAPKLLFHYYDKDFNNEADTPDNFQSRRPNTSFCFLDIRSPGLGDTAMYLCATGPGVVGTEAFFGQGTRLTVV.

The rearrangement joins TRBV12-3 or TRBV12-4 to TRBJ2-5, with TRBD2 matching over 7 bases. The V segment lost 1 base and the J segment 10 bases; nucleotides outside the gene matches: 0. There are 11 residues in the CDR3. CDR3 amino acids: CASSLGGGQYF. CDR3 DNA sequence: TGTGCCAGCAGTTTAGGGGGGGGCCAGTACTTC.

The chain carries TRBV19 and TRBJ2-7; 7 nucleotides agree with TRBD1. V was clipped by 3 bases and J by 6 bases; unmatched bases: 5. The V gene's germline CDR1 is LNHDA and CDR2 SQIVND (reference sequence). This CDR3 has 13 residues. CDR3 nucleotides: TGTGCCAGTAGTATGTTACAGGGGCTCGAGCAGTACTTC. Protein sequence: CASSMLQGLEQYF.

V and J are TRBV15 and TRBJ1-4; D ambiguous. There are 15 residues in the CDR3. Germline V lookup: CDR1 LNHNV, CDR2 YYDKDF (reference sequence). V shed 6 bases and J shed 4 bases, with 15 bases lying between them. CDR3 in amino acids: CATRLTVGINEKLFF. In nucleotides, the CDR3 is TGTGCCACCAGATTAACGGTTGGGATTAATGAAAAACTGTTTTTT.

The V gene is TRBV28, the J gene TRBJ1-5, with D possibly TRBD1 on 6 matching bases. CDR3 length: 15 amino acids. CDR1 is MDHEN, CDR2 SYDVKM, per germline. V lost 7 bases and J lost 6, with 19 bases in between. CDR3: CASTYLGGAGQPQHF. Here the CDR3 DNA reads TGTGCCAGCACCTATCTGGGGGGCGCTGGTCAGCCCCAGCATTTT.

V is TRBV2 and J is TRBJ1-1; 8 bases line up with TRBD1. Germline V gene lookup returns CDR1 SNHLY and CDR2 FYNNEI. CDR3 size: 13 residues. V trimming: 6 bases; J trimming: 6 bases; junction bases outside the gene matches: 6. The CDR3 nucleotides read TGTGCCAGCAGCGAGACAGGGGTGTCTGAAGCTTTCTTT. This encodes CASSETGVSEAFF.

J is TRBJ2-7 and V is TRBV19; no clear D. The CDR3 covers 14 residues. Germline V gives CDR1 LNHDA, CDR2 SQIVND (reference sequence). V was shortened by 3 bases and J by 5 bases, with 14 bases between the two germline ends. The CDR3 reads CASSIRLSRDEQYF. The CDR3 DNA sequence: TGTGCCAGTAGTATCCGTCTCTCTCGGGACGAGCAGTACTTC.